The following is a T cell receptor (beta chain) sequence with its context. The antigen is not known. The data were obtained in a study of cytomegalovirus exposure and HLA in healthy donors. Study-level findings and limits: A later look showed TCR association rates differing by HLA locus, highest for DRB1 and lowest for HLA-C. With high specificity and sensitivity, the classifier reportedly diagnosed cytomegalovirus status. In a later analysis, donors in an Asian-associated ancestry cluster reportedly had fewer N-insertions in productive TCRs than the cohort mean.

PCR was performed using 60 Vbeta and 13 Jbeta primers. Produced via immunoSEQ multiplex PCR; TCRdb's table is partial and in-frame only. Of 77,000 or so clones in the sample, less than 80% were seen once. V gave up 7 bases and J gave up 3 bases, with 10 bases separating them. The CDR3 is 12 amino acids. Germline CDR1 and CDR2: MDHEN and SYDVKM. The sequence derives from a woman aged 40 to 55 in good health and CMV-seronegative. The sequencing input was PBMCs. This rearrangement joins TRBV28 to TRBJ2-7; TRBD2 might be the D (5 bases). As DNA, the CDR3 is TGTGCCAGCAATGTGGGAGACTACGAGCAGTACTTC. This gives the protein CASNVGDYEQYF.